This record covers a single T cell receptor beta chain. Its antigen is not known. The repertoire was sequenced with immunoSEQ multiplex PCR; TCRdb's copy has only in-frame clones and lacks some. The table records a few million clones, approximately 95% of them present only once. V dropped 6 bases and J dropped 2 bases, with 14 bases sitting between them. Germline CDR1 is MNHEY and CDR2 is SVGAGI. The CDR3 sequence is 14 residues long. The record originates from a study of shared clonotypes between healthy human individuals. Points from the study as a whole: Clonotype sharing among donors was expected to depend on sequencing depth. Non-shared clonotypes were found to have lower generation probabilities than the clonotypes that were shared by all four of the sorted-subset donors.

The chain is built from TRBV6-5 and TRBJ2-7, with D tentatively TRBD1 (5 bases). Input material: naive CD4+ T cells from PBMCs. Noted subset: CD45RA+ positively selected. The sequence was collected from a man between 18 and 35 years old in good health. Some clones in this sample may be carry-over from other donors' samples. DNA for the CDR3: TGTGCCAGCAGCCCGAGTCTAGGGGCCTACGAGCAGTACTTC. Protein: CASSPSLGAYEQYF.